This T cell receptor (beta chain) stems from a study of T cell changes during pregnancy in multiple sclerosis. Sequencing used immunoSEQ multiplex PCR; TCRdb keeps in-frame clones, though not all of them. The table lists about 36,000 clones, 93% of them singletons. CDR1 is SGHNT, CDR2 YYREEE, per germline (reference sequence). The CDR3 length is 14 residues. Unmatched junction bases numbered 8, after V lost 4 bases and J lost 5 bases. The chain couples TRBV5-4 to TRBJ1-1; 7 bases match TRBD1. The receptor was isolated from a female donor with multiple sclerosis, enrolled in a pregnancy study. Source: CD4+ T cells from peripheral blood mononuclear cells, taken in the first trimester of pregnancy. DNA for the CDR3: TGTGCCAGCAGCCAACAGGGGTTAGATACTGAAGCTTTCTTT. This translates into CASSQQGLDTEAFF.